This T cell receptor beta chain stems from a study of blood T cell repertoires in COVID-19. Looking at the study overall: Material from acute and convalescent COVID-19 was sourced from the United States, Italy and Spain. The analysed material was cDNA or gDNA that came from T cells, B-cell-depleted T cells, or PBMCs.

Under the authors' procedure: Reference gene primer amplification in the assay estimated nucleated cell counts. Libraries were prepared by immunoSEQ multiplex PCR; TCRdb keeps only in-frame clonotypes and omits some of them. The DNA gave D and trimming, while V, J and clone size come from that table. The sample has some 250,000 clones, more than 75% seen once. The junction had 5 bases not matched to a gene; V was cut back by 0 bases and J by 7 bases. Germline V gene lookup returns CDR1 KGHSH and CDR2 LQKENI. The CDR3 runs 16 residues. Material for sequencing was peripheral blood. This chain uses TRBV18 with TRBJ2-7; 14 bases align to TRBD2. The sequence was collected from a woman aged 40 to 50 who had recovered from COVID-19. CDR3 coding DNA: TGTGCCAGCTCACCACCGGGACTAGCGGGAGTTGGGGAGCAGTACTTC. It yields the protein CASSPPGLAGVGEQYF.